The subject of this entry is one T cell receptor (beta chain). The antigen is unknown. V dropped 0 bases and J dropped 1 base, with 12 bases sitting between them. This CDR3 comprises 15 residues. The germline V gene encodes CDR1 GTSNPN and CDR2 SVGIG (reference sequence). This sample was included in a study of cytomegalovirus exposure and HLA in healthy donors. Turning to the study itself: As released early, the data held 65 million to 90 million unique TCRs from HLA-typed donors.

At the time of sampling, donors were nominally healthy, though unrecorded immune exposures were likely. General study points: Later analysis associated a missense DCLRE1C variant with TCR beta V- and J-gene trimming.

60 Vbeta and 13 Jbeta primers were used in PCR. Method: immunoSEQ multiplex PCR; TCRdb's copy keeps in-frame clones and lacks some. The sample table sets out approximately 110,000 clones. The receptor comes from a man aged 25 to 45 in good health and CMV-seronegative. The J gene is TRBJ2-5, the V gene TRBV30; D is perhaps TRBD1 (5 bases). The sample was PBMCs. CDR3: CAWSVAAGSQETQYF. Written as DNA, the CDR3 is TGTGCCTGGAGTGTAGCTGCAGGGTCCCAAGAGACCCAGTACTTC.